This is a list of T cell receptor beta chains from one sample in a study of blood T cell repertoires in COVID-19. Sequencing was performed with immunoSEQ multiplex PCR; in TCRdb, only in-frame clones are kept and a portion is missing. This sample yields roughly 170,000 clones, of which about four fifths are seen a single time; roughly 7% belongs to the top ten. Sequenced sample: peripheral blood. All receptors derive from a human donor in a cohort sampled during active COVID-19. Both conserved end residues are part of each CDR3. Each record gives: D gene, J gene, clone size, V gene, CDR3 protein. A D gene is named only where the DNA matches it firmly. A row's size may be missing; if present it is once, few, many or a size class.

>NA|TRBJ1-1|NA|TRBV19
CASSRARGVRTTEAFF
>NA|TRBJ2-1|NA|TRBV7-3
CASSPHPQRGEQFF
>NA|TRBJ2-7|NA|TRBV7-9
CASSLVVQTTEQYF
>NA|TRBJ2-7|NA|TRBV7-9
CASSLEHLPYEQYF
>TRBD1|TRBJ2-7|NA|TRBV7-3
CASSLTIPGQGDDEQYF
>NA|TRBJ2-5|NA|TRBV7-2
CASSLYLSGETQYF
>TRBD1|TRBJ2-1|NA|TRBV7-9
CASSSQTGPNEQFF
>NA|TRBJ1-3|NA|TRBV6-6
CASTGSGNTIYF
>NA|TRBJ2-1|NA|TRBV4-1
CASSQAGWNEQFF
>NA|TRBJ2-5|NA|TRBV13
CASSLGRGETQYF
>TRBD2|TRBJ2-7|NA|TRBV9
CASSDAPSGNSYEQYF
>TRBD2|TRBJ2-3|NA|TRBV6-6
CASIPSGVAGDTQYF
>TRBD2|TRBJ2-5|NA|TRBV9
CASSSSGGARETQYF
>TRBD2|TRBJ2-5|NA|TRBV9
CASSPLLAGTQETQYF
>NA|TRBJ1-2|NA|TRBV2
CARQGNLDGYTF
>NA|TRBJ1-1|NA|TRBV20-1
CSARDQAEAFF
>TRBD1|TRBJ1-5|NA|TRBV19
CATTPRAGGAKGNQPQHF
>NA|TRBJ2-7|NA|TRBV5-1
CASSLSPTYEQYF
>TRBD1|TRBJ1-1|NA|TRBV18
CASSPGQGREAFF
>NA|TRBJ2-1|NA|TRBV6-2/TRBV6-3
CASSYREYNEQFF
>NA|TRBJ1-2|NA|TRBV19
CASSEGTYGYTF
>TRBD1|TRBJ1-1|NA|TRBV6-5
CASSTGTGVQAFF
>NA|TRBJ1-1|NA|TRBV11-2
CASSHPKAGKAEAFF
>NA|TRBJ1-5|NA|TRBV4-2
CASSQDPGRGGPQHF
>NA|TRBJ2-6|NA|TRBV7-9
CASIVGHEAYLSGANVLTF
>NA|TRBJ2-7|NA|TRBV6-6
CASSYGTPESYEQYF
>TRBD1|TRBJ2-7|NA|TRBV3-1/TRBV3-2
CASSSTGPSYEQYF
>NA|TRBJ1-6|NA|TRBV6-1
CASSEWDTRSSPLHF
>NA|TRBJ1-2|few|TRBV7-6
CASSLGWGGSGGYTF
>NA|TRBJ1-2|NA|TRBV19
CASSPLGGTNYGYTF
>NA|TRBJ2-6|NA|TRBV10-3
CAISEGGVFSGANVLTF
>NA|TRBJ1-1|NA|TRBV2
CASSEMDINTEAFF
>NA|TRBJ2-7|once|TRBV3-1/TRBV3-2
CASSQVGGAAYEQYF